Listed below are T cell receptor beta chains from one sample, sequenced in a study of T cell changes during pregnancy in multiple sclerosis. Method: immunoSEQ multiplex PCR; TCRdb's copy keeps in-frame clones and lacks some. The sample has approximately 51,000 clones, just over 90% seen once. Sequencing was performed on peripheral blood, taken in the second trimester of pregnancy. These receptors originate from a female donor with multiple sclerosis, enrolled in a pregnancy study. CDR3s include the opening cysteine and the closing phenylalanine or tryptophan. Fields, in order: D gene, J gene, V gene, clone size, CDR3 protein, CDR3 DNA. A D gene is named only where the DNA matches it firmly. Size values are once, few and many counts, or a class for expanded clones, and some rows have none.

NA | TRBJ1-1 | TRBV11-2 | NA | CASSLTENTEAFF | TGTGCCAGCAGCTTAACAGAGAACACTGAAGCTTTCTTT
TRBD1 | TRBJ2-5 | TRBV7-2 | NA | CASSFGTAYQETQYF | TGTGCCAGCAGCTTCGGGACAGCGTACCAAGAGACCCAGTACTTC
TRBD2 | TRBJ2-3 | TRBV29-1 | NA | CSALAGGSADTQYF | TGCAGCGCTTTAGCGGGAGGAAGCGCAGATACGCAGTATTTT
NA | TRBJ2-1 | TRBV19 | once | CASSNQVGEQFF | TGTGCCAGTAGTAATCAGGTCGGTGAGCAGTTCTTC
NA | TRBJ2-1 | TRBV21-1 | NA | CASSRIPGQGYNEQFF | TGTGCCAGCAGCAGAATTCCGGGACAGGGGTACAATGAGCAGTTCTTC
TRBD1 | TRBJ1-2 | TRBV7-2 | NA | CASSLEQGTPYGYTF | TGTGCCAGCAGCCTAGAACAGGGGACTCCCTATGGCTACACCTTC
TRBD1 | TRBJ2-7 | TRBV28 | NA | CASSPHGGTGAYEQYF | TGTGCCAGCAGTCCGCACGGGGGGACAGGGGCCTACGAGCAGTACTTC
NA | TRBJ2-7 | TRBV7-9 | NA | CASSQKTGPAYEQYF | TGTGCCAGCAGCCAAAAAACAGGTCCCGCCTACGAGCAGTACTTC
TRBD1 | TRBJ1-5 | TRBV28 | NA | CASSSGTGRSNQPQHF | TGTGCCAGCAGTTCCGGGACAGGGCGTAGCAATCAGCCCCAGCATTTT
TRBD2 | TRBJ2-1 | TRBV11-2 | NA | CASSWGLAGGEYNEQFF | TGTGCCAGCAGCTGGGGACTAGCGGGAGGTGAATACAATGAGCAGTTCTTC
TRBD1 | TRBJ1-2 | TRBV5-4 | NA | CASRLTGGRGYGYTF | TGTGCCAGCAGATTGACAGGGGGCCGGGGCTATGGCTACACCTTC
TRBD1 | TRBJ1-2 | TRBV7-9 | few | CASSDNRGLFYGYTF | TGTGCCAGCAGCGATAACAGGGGGCTCTTCTATGGCTACACCTTC
NA | TRBJ1-2 | TRBV19 | NA | CASNSPTGWNYGYTF | TGTGCCAGTAATTCCCCAACAGGGTGGAACTATGGCTACACCTTC
TRBD1 | TRBJ1-2 | TRBV27 | NA | CASSRQGLYGYTF | TGTGCCAGCAGTAGACAGGGGCTCTATGGCTACACCTTC
NA | TRBJ1-1 | TRBV6-5 | NA | CASSTIRGGEAFF | TGTGCCAGCAGTACGATTAGGGGCGGTGAAGCTTTCTTT
NA | TRBJ1-3 | TRBV28 | NA | CASSPWGVSGNTIYF | TGTGCCAGCAGTCCATGGGGAGTCTCTGGAAACACCATATATTTT
TRBD2 | TRBJ2-7 | TRBV7-2 | NA | CASTKGGGYEQYF | TGTGCCAGCACCAAGGGCGGGGGCTACGAGCAGTACTTC
NA | TRBJ1-1 | TRBV20-1 | NA | CSVQGSEAFF | TGCAGTGTTCAGGGCTCTGAAGCTTTCTTT
TRBD1 | TRBJ2-7 | TRBV27 | NA | CASSLGQRRGEQYF | TGTGCCAGCAGTTTGGGACAGAGAAGGGGAGAGCAGTACTTC
TRBD1 | TRBJ1-2 | TRBV27 | NA | CASRSSGGQPRGYTF | TGTGCCAGCAGATCTTCTGGGGGACAGCCAAGGGGCTACACCTTC
TRBD2 | TRBJ2-7 | TRBV13 | NA | CASSLDGGGEQYF | TGTGCCAGCAGCTTAGATGGGGGAGGGGAGCAGTACTTC
TRBD1 | TRBJ1-4 | TRBV11-3 | NA | CASSFSGTGEEKLFF | TGTGCCAGCAGCTTTTCCGGGACAGGGGAGGAAAAACTGTTTTTT